Only a few counts were recorded for the clone carrying this T cell receptor beta chain. This record comes from a study of T cells in Graves' hyperthyroidism and ophthalmopathy. Overall study context: Peripheral blood was collected at initial diagnosis, before any treatment.

Fresh peripheral blood, about 9.9 ml, yielded the PBMCs. Regions amplified from RNA transcripts were the TCR beta CDR3 regions. The TCR CDR3 was amplified in a first-round RT-PCR using the HTBI primer set. Using its own MiXCR run on the multiplex PCR reads, TCRdb lists one record per CDR3 protein. The sample yields more than 500,000 distinct CDR3 sequences, more than 15% seen once. The source of this sequence is a woman aged 25 to 39 with Graves' ophthalmopathy. Sequenced material: blood.

CDR3 nucleotide sequence: TGTGCCAGCAGTGAAAGGGGGGTGGGACAGGGGGCGCTTGGGGCCAACGTCCTGACTTTC. Its protein product is CASSERGVGQGALGANVLTF. The rearrangement joins TRBV6-1 to TRBJ2-6; 12 bases align to TRBD1. The CDR3 contains 20 residues. The junction had 11 bases not matched to a gene; V was cut back by 2 bases and J by 3 bases. CDR1 is MNHNS and CDR2 is SASEGT in the germline V gene.